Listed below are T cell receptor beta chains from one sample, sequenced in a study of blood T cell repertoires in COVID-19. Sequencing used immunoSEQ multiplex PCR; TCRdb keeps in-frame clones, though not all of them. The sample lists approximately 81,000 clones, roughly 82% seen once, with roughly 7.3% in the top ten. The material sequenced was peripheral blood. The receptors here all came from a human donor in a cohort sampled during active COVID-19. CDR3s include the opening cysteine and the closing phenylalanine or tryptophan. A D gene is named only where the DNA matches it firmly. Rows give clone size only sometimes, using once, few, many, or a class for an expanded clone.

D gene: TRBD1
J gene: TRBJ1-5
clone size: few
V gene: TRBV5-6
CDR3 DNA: TGTGCCAGCAGCAGGGACAGGGGCCAGCCCCAGCATTTT
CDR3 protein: CASSRDRGQPQHF

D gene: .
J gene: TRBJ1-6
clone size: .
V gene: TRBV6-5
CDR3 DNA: TGTGCCAGCCAGGGTTCCTATAATTCACCCCTCCACTTT
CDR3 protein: CASQGSYNSPLHF

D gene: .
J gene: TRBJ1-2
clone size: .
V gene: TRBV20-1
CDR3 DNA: TGCAGTGCTAGTAATAGCCTCGGCTACACCTTC
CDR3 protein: CSASNSLGYTF

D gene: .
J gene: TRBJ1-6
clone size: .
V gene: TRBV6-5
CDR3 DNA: TGTGCCAGCAGGTCAGATAATTCACCCCTCCACTTT
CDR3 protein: CASRSDNSPLHF

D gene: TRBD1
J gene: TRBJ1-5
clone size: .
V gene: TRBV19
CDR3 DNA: TGTGCCAGCGGGACAGGGGATCAGCCCCAGCATTTT
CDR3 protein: CASGTGDQPQHF

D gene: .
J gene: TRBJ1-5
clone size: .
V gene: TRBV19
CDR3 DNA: TGTGCCAGTAGTATTTCCGGGTTCAATCAGCCCCAGCATTTT
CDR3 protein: CASSISGFNQPQHF

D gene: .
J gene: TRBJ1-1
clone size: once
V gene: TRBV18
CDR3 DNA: TGTGCCAGCTCACGTATGGAGGACACTGAAGCTTTCTTT
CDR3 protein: CASSRMEDTEAFF

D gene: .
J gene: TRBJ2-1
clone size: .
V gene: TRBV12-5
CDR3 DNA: TGTGCTAGTGGTTTGACGGGCAATGAGCAGTTCTTC
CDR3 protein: CASGLTGNEQFF

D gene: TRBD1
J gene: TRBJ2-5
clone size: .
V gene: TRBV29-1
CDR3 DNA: TGCAGCGTTGTTGGTGACAGGGTGATTGCATTGGAGACCCAGTACTTC
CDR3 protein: CSVVGDRVIALETQYF

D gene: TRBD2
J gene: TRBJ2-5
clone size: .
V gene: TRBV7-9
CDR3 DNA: TGTGCCAGCAGCCGACGGACTAGCGGGCAGACCCAGTACTTC
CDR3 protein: CASSRRTSGQTQYF